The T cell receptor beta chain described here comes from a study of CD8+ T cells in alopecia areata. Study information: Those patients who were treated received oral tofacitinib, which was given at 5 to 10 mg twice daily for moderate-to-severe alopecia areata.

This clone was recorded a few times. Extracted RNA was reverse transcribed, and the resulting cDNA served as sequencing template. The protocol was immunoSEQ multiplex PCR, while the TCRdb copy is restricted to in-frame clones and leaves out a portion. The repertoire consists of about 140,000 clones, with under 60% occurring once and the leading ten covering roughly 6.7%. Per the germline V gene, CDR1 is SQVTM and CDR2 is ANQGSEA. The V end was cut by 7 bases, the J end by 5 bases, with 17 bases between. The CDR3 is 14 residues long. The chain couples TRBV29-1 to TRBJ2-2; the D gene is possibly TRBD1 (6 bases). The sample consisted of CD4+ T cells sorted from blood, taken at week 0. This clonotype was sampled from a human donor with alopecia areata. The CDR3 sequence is CSGGYREGTGELFF. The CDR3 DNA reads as TGCAGCGGTGGCTACAGGGAAGGGACCGGGGAGCTGTTTTTT.